This TCR beta chain was sequenced for a study of blood T cell repertoires in COVID-19. Study-wide background: Whether acute or convalescent, the COVID-19 samples came from the United States, Italy and Spain. PBMCs, B-cell-depleted T cells, or T cells were the source of the cDNA or gDNA that made up the material.

In Seattle, patients joined the study during active infection and were tracked longitudinally. Trimming stripped 6 bases from V and 0 bases from J, with 15 bases between. CDR1 is SNHLY, CDR2 FYNNEI, per germline. The CDR3 totals 17 residues. Per the original methods: Cell counts per sample came from amplifying reference gene primers. The data were produced by immunoSEQ multiplex PCR, yet TCRdb's version contains in-frame clones alone and is incomplete. V and J calls and clone size are those listed in that table; D and trimming were worked out from the DNA. The sample includes around 300,000 clones, about 89% of them seen just once.

The specimen was peripheral blood. This receptor was taken from a woman between 25 and 40 years old with COVID-19, enrolled during active disease. This chain links TRBV2 with TRBJ1-6; tentative D call: TRBD1 (6 bases). The chain's CDR3 is CASSLFSRGSYNSPLHF. The DNA of the CDR3 is TGTGCCAGCAGCTTGTTTTCCAGGGGCTCCTATAATTCACCCCTCCACTTT.